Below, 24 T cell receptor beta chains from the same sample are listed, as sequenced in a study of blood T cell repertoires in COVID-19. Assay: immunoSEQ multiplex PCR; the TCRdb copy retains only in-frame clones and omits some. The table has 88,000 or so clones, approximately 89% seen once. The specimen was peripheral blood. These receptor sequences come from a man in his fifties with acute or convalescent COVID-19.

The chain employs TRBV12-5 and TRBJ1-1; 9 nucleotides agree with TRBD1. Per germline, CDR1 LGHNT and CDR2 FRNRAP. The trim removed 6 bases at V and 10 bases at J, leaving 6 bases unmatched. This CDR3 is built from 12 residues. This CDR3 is CASGLGQGGAFF. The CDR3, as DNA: TGTGCTAGTGGCCTGGGACAGGGCGGAGCTTTCTTT.

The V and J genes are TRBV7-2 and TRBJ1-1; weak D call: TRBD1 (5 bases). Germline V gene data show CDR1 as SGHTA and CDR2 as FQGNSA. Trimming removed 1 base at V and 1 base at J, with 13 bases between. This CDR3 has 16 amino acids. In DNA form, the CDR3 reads TGTGCCAGCAGCTTAGATCCTTACAGGCCGAACACTGAAGCTTTCTTT. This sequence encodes CASSLDPYRPNTEAFF. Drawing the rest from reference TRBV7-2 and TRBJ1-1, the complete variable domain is GAGVSQSPSNKVTEKGKDVELRCDPISGHTALYWYRQSLGQGLEFLIYFQGNSAPDKSGLPSDRFSAERTGGSVSTLTIQRTQQEDSAVYLCASSLDPYRPNTEAFFGQGTRLTVV.

The CDR3 protein is CASRPDTIGRLYYEQYF. The CDR3 nucleotides are TGTGCCAGCAGGCCAGATACAATAGGGAGACTTTACTACGAGCAGTACTTC. The gene calls are TRBV11-3 and TRBJ2-7, with TRBD2 as a possible D gene (5 bases). Looked up from germline, CDR1 is SGHNT and CDR2 is YENEEA. Deletions cut 6 bases from V and 3 bases from J, with 24 bases between. The CDR3 has 17 amino acids.

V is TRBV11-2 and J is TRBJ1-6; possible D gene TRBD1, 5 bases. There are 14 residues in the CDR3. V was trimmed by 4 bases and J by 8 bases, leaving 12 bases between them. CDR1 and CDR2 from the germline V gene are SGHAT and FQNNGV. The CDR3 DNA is TGTGCCAGCAGCTCGACAGTAAGGGATTCACCCCTCCACTTT. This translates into CASSSTVRDSPLHF.

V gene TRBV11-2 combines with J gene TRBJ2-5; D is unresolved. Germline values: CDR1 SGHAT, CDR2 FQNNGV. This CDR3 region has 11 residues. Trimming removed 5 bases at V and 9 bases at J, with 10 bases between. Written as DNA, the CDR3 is TGTGCCAGCAGCCCCGGTTTGTCCCAGTACTTC. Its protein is CASSPGLSQYF.

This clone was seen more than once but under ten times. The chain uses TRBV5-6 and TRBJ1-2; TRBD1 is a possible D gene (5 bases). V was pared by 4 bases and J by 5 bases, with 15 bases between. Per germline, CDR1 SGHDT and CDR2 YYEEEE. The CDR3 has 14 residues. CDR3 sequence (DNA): TGTGCCAGCAGCCTTACGGGGGTCCTATATGGCTACACCTTC. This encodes CASSLTGVLYGYTF.

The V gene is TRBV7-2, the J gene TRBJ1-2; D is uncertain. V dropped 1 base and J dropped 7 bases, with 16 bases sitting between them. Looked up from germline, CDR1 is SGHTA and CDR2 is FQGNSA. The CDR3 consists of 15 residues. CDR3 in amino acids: CASSLVGSGSSGYTF. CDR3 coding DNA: TGTGCCAGCAGCTTAGTAGGTTCGGGATCGTCTGGCTACACCTTC.

The CDR3 loop is CASSSADSRNTEAFF. The CDR3 coding sequence is TGTGCCAGCTCATCGGCCGACAGCCGTAACACTGAAGCTTTCTTT. The chain carries TRBV18 and TRBJ1-1; possibly TRBD1 for D (5 bases). Germline V gives CDR1 KGHSH, CDR2 LQKENI. With 5 bases removed from V and 2 bases from J, the gap between germline ends came to 15 bases. The CDR3 consists of 15 residues.

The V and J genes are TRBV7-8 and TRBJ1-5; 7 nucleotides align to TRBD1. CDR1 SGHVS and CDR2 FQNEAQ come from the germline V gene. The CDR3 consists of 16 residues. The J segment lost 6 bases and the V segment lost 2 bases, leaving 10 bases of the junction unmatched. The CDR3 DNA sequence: TGTGCCAGCAGCTTAATCGTACAGGGGCGAGGTCAGCCCCAGCATTTT. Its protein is CASSLIVQGRGQPQHF.

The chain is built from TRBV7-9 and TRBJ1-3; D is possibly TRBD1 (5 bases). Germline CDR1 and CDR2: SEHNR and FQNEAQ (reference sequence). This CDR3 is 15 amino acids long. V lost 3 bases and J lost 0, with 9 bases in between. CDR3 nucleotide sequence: TGTGCCAGCAGCTTCGGGGGGAGCTCTGGAAACACCATATATTTT. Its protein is CASSFGGSSGNTIYF.

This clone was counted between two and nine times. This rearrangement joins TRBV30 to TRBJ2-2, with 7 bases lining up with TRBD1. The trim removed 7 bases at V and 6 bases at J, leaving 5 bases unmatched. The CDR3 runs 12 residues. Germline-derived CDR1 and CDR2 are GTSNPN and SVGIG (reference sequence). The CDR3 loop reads CAFATGAGELFF. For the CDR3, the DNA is TGTGCCTTCGCCACAGGGGCCGGGGAGCTGTTTTTT.

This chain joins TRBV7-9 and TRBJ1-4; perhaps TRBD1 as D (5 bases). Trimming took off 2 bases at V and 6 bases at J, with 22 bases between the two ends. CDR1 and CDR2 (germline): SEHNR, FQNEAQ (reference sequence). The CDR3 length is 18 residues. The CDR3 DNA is TGTGCCAGCAGCTTAAAGAGAGTAGGACCAGGGAACGATGAAAAACTGTTTTTT. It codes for CASSLKRVGPGNDEKLFF.

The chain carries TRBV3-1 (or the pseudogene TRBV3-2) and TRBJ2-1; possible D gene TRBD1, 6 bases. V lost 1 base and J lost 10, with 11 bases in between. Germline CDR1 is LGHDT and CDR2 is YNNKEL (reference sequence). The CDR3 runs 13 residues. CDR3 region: CASSQVGAVEQFF. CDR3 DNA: TGTGCCAGCAGCCAAGTGGGGGCCGTGGAGCAGTTCTTC.

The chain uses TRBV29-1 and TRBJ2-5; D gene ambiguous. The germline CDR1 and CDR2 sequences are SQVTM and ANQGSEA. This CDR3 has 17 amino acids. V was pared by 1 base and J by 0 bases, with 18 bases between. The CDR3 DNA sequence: TGCAGCGTTGAAGTCCTCCGGTCACAGCCGTACCAAGAGACCCAGTACTTC. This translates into CSVEVLRSQPYQETQYF.

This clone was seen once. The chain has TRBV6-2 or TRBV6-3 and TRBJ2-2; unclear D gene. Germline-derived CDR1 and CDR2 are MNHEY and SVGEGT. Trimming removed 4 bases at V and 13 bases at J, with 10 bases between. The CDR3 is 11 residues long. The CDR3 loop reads CASSLSLWLFF. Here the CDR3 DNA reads TGTGCCAGCAGTTTGAGTCTATGGCTGTTTTTT.

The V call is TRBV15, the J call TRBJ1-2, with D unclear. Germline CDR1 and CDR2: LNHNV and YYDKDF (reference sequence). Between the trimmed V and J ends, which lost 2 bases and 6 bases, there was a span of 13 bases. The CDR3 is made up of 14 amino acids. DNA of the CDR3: TGTGCCACCAGCAGAACTACGGGGAACCATGGCTACACCTTC. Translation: CATSRTTGNHGYTF.

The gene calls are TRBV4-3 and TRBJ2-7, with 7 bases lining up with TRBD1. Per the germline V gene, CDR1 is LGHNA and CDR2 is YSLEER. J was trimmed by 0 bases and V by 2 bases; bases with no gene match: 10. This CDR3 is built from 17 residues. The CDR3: CASSQNTGTESSYEQYV. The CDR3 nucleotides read TGCGCCAGCAGCCAAAATACCGGGACAGAAAGCTCCTACGAGCAGTACGTC.

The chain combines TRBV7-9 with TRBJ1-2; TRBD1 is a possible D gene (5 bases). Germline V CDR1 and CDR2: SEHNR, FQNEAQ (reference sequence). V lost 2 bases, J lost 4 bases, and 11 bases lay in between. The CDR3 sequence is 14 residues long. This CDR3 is CASSLQGSFYGYTF. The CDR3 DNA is TGTGCCAGCAGCTTACAGGGAAGCTTCTATGGCTACACCTTC.

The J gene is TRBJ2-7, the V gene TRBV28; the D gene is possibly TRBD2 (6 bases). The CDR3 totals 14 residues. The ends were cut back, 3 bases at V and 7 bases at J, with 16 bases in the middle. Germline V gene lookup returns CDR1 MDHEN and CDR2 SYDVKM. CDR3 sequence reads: CASSFSREEGEQYF. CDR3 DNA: TGTGCCAGCAGTTTCTCCAGGGAGGAAGGGGAGCAGTACTTC.

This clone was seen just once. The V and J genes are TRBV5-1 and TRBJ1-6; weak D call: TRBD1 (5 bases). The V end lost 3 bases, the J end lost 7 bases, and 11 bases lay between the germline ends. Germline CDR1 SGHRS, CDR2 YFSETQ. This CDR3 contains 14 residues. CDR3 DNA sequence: TGCGCCAGCAGCTCGGGACGGGAGAATTCACCCCTCCACTTT. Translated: CASSSGRENSPLHF.

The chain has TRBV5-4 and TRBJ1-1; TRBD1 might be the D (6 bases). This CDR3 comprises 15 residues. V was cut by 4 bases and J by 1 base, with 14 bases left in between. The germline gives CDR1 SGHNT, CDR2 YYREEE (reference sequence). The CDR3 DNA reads TGTGCCAGCAGCACCGGGACACCGAGGAACACTGAAGCTTTCTTT. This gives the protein CASSTGTPRNTEAFF.

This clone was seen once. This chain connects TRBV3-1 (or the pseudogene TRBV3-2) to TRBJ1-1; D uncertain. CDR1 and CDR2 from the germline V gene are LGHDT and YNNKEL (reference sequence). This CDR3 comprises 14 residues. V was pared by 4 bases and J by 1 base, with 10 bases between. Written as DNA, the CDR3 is TGTGCCAGCAGCCCCCGGGGTCAGAACACTGAAGCTTTCTTT. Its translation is CASSPRGQNTEAFF.

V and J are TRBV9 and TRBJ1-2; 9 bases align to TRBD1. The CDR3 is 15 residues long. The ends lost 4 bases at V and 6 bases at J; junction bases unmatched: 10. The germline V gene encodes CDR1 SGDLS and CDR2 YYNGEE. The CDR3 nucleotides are TGTGCCAGCAGCCCTTGGGGGGGGACAGGGAATGGCTACACCTTC. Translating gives CASSPWGGTGNGYTF.

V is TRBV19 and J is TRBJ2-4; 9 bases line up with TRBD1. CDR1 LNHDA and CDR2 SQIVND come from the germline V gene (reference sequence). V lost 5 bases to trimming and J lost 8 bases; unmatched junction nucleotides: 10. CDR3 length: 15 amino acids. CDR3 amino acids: CASSGRDRVFDIQYF. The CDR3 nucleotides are TGTGCCAGTAGTGGGCGGGACAGGGTGTTCGACATTCAGTACTTC.